The rows below give T cell receptor beta chains drawn from one sample of a study of shared clonotypes between healthy human individuals. Sequenced by immunoSEQ multiplex PCR; TCRdb stores in-frame clones only, minus some. This sample has millions of clones, with 95% found just once. Sequencing was done on a sample of naive CD4+ T cells sorted from blood. The source is a man younger than 35 in good health. Each CDR3 is given with its conserved first and last residue. D genes are given only for firm matches. Some rows mark clone size as missing; the rest say once, few, many or name a class of expanded clone.

J gene | clone size | D gene | V gene | CDR3 protein | CDR3 DNA
TRBJ2-2 | - | - | TRBV9 | CASSVIVGGGELFF | TGTGCCAGCAGCGTAATTGTCGGGGGTGGGGAGCTGTTTTTT
TRBJ2-7 | - | - | TRBV6-5 | CASNPSSRVDYEQYF | TGTGCCAGCAACCCGTCGAGCCGAGTCGACTACGAGCAGTACTTC
TRBJ1-1 | - | - | TRBV2 | CASSEEGVGTEAFF | TGTGCCAGCAGTGAAGAAGGAGTTGGCACTGAAGCTTTCTTT
TRBJ1-1 | - | - | TRBV7-6 | CASSSQENTEAFF | TGTGCCAGCAGCTCCCAGGAGAACACTGAAGCTTTCTTT
TRBJ1-5 | - | TRBD1 | TRBV28 | CASSRPGTGPKGYSNQPQHF | TGTGCCAGCAGCCGTCCCGGGACAGGCCCAAAGGGGTATAGCAATCAGCCCCAGCATTTT
TRBJ2-7 | - | - | TRBV5-6 | CASTPAGIYEQYF | TGTGCCAGCACTCCGGCTGGGATCTACGAGCAGTACTTC
TRBJ1-5 | once | - | TRBV28 | CASSLTRGAGNQPQHF | TGTGCCAGCAGTTTGACGAGGGGAGCGGGCAATCAGCCCCAGCATTTT
TRBJ1-4 | once | - | TRBV9 | CASTVGDGRTNEKLFF | TGTGCCAGCACCGTAGGGGACGGGCGGACTAATGAAAAACTGTTTTTT
TRBJ1-5 | - | - | TRBV7-9 | CASSLLGDGNQPQHF | TGTGCCAGCAGCTTGTTGGGTGATGGCAATCAGCCCCAGCATTTT
TRBJ1-1 | once | - | TRBV18 | CASSPGGENTEAFF | TGTGCCAGCTCACCAGGGGGCGAGAACACTGAAGCTTTCTTT
TRBJ2-1 | once | TRBD2 | TRBV5-4 | CASSGLLAGGINEQFF | TGTGCCAGCAGCGGGTTACTAGCGGGAGGTATCAATGAGCAGTTCTTC
TRBJ1-2 | - | - | TRBV7-9 | CASSLEGFGGYTF | TGTGCCAGCAGCTTAGAGGGCTTTGGTGGCTACACCTTC
TRBJ2-7 | - | - | TRBV11-2 | CASSLDGWGDIYEQYF | TGTGCCAGCAGCTTAGATGGGTGGGGGGATATCTACGAGCAGTACTTC
TRBJ2-3 | once | TRBD2 | TRBV7-9 | CASSYLGLAGTDTQYF | TGTGCCAGCAGCTACCTTGGACTAGCGGGTACAGATACGCAGTATTTT
TRBJ2-5 | - | TRBD1 | TRBV18 | CASSLFGQGIQETQYF | TGTGCCAGCTCACTTTTCGGACAGGGTATCCAAGAGACCCAGTACTTC
TRBJ2-3 | - | - | TRBV20-1 | CSARGTDTQYF | TGCAGTGCTAGAGGCACAGATACGCAGTATTTT
TRBJ2-3 | - | - | TRBV25-1 | CASSEYWDSTDTQYF | TGTGCCAGCAGTGAATATTGGGATAGCACAGATACGCAGTATTTT
TRBJ2-1 | - | - | TRBV7-3 | CASSKTYLAAEQFF | TGTGCCAGCAGCAAAACTTATCTAGCCGCTGAGCAGTTCTTC
TRBJ1-1 | - | - | TRBV5-1 | CASSREGHTEAFF | TGCGCCAGCAGCCGGGAGGGGCACACTGAAGCTTTCTTT
TRBJ1-6 | - | - | TRBV10-1 | CASREDRTSPLHF | TGCGCCAGCAGGGAAGACCGGACTTCACCCCTCCACTTT
TRBJ1-2 | - | - | TRBV6-5 | CASSYTEAGIYGYTF | TGTGCCAGCAGTTACACCGAAGCAGGAATCTATGGCTACACCTTC
TRBJ2-1 | - | TRBD2 | TRBV9 | CASSVAVTSVHNEQFF | TGTGCCAGCAGCGTAGCGGTAACTAGCGTTCACAATGAGCAGTTCTTC